This TCR beta chain stems from a study of graft-versus-host responses after intestinal transplantation. Looking at the study overall: Each patient got anti-thymocyte globulin induction, then tacrolimus and steroids for three to four years.

Study results and caveats: Peak circulating GvH clone levels tracked with early post-transplant HvG declines. Graft-versus-host to host-versus-graft clonal ratios in allografts were high in patients with graft-donor T cell macrochimerism.

Profiling relied on immunoSEQ multiplex PCR, and the TCRdb table lists in-frame clones only, not all of them. Among 55,000 to 75,000 clones listed, over 75% were seen once. The length of the CDR3 is 15 residues. CDR1 is LGHNA and CDR2 is YSLEER in the germline V gene. V shed 0 bases and J 4 bases; nucleotides not matched to a gene: 4. As concerns this clone: As yet, its antigen is unknown.

The chain couples TRBV4-3 to TRBJ2-5, with 8 bases matching TRBD1. The sequence was obtained from a human donor who was the organ donor for an intestinal transplant. The specimen comprised unstimulated CD4+ T cells sorted from spleen or lymph node cells, sampled before transplant. Written as DNA, the CDR3 is TGCGCCAGCAGCCAAGATGTCAGGGGGCGAGAGACCCAGTACTTC. Translation gives CASSQDVRGRETQYF.